These T cell receptor beta chains were read from a single sample in a study of graft-versus-host responses after intestinal transplantation. Measured with immunoSEQ multiplex PCR; TCRdb has only the in-frame clones, and not every one. The table records 14,000 or so clones, about 89% of them present only once. Material: bone marrow, obtained roughly 4 months after intestinal transplantation. The receptors were gathered from a human patient who received an intestinal transplant, so some T cells may come from the graft donor. Both conserved end residues are part of each CDR3. Each record gives: clone size, V gene, D gene, J gene, CDR3 protein, CDR3 DNA. A D gene is named only where the DNA matches it firmly. Only some rows state a clone size, as once, few, many or a class for expanded clones.

few	TRBV30	.	TRBJ1-1	CAWSKGDFGTEAFF	TGTGCCTGGAGTAAAGGGGATTTTGGCACTGAAGCTTTCTTT
.	TRBV6-5	.	TRBJ1-2	CASSSDGRYGYTF	TGTGCCAGCAGTTCCGACGGGCGGTATGGCTACACCTTC
.	TRBV30	.	TRBJ1-2	CAWSGSPGGYTF	TGTGCCTGGAGCGGCAGTCCGGGAGGCTACACCTTC
.	TRBV4-1	TRBD1	TRBJ1-5	CASSQDGNRGPNQPQHF	TGCGCCAGCAGCCAAGACGGGAACAGGGGCCCCAATCAGCCCCAGCATTTT
.	TRBV28	TRBD2	TRBJ2-3	CASRLAGLTDTQYF	TGTGCCAGCAGACTAGCGGGACTCACAGATACGCAGTATTTT
.	TRBV7-3	.	TRBJ2-6	CASSSSSGANVLTF	TGTGCCAGCAGCTCCTCCTCTGGGGCCAACGTCCTGACTTTC
.	TRBV9	.	TRBJ2-7	CASSVEEAGVNEQYF	TGTGCCAGCAGCGTAGAGGAGGCAGGGGTCAACGAGCAGTACTTC
.	TRBV10-3	.	TRBJ2-3	CAISESLLQKTSTDTQYF	TGTGCCATCAGTGAGTCCCTCCTGCAGAAGACTAGCACAGATACGCAGTATTTT
.	TRBV12-5	.	TRBJ2-3	CASGLVPHAGDFSTDTQYF	TGTGCTAGTGGTTTGGTACCCCACGCAGGGGACTTCAGCACAGATACGCAGTATTTT
.	TRBV4-2	.	TRBJ2-3	CASSQERESTDTQYF	TGTGCCAGCAGCCAAGAGCGGGAAAGCACAGATACGCAGTATTTT
few	TRBV2	.	TRBJ2-3	CASSAKGALDTQYF	TGTGCCAGCAGTGCTAAAGGGGCCCTGGATACGCAGTATTTT
.	TRBV5-6	TRBD2	TRBJ2-3	CASSLTSGSSDTQYF	TGTGCCAGCAGCTTGACCAGCGGGAGTTCAGATACGCAGTATTTT
.	TRBV7-1	.	TRBJ1-2	CASSFTTDNRAVSYTF	TGTGCCAGCAGCTTCACAACCGACAACAGGGCCGTAAGCTACACCTTC
.	TRBV13	.	TRBJ2-7	CASSLSSGALYEQYF	TGTGCCAGCAGCTTGAGTAGCGGCGCACTCTACGAGCAGTACTTC
.	TRBV29-1	TRBD1	TRBJ1-2	CSVEFQPRTGGAYGYTF	TGCAGCGTTGAATTCCAGCCACGGACAGGGGGCGCCTATGGCTACACCTTC
.	TRBV5-1	.	TRBJ1-1	CASSLTWSRDTEAFF	TGCGCCAGCAGCTTGACTTGGAGCAGGGACACTGAAGCTTTCTTT
once	TRBV7-2	.	TRBJ2-7	CASSLAPLGGGLYEQYF	TGTGCCAGCAGCTTAGCCCCTCTCGGGGGAGGCCTCTACGAGCAGTACTTC
.	TRBV28	.	TRBJ1-2	CASSPGTAGGGYTF	TGTGCCAGCAGTCCAGGGACGGCCGGGGGAGGCTACACCTTC
.	TRBV12-5	.	TRBJ2-1	CASGLGKKDTPYNEQFF	TGTGCTAGTGGTTTGGGGAAAAAGGATACCCCCTACAATGAGCAGTTCTTC
.	TRBV7-9	.	TRBJ2-1	CASSSGSRGLNEQFF	TGTGCCAGCAGCTCCGGTTCCAGGGGACTCAATGAGCAGTTCTTC
.	TRBV11-1	TRBD2	TRBJ2-7	CASSLSGGPGSYEQYF	TGTGCCAGCAGCTTAAGCGGGGGGCCTGGCTCCTACGAGCAGTACTTC
once	TRBV28	.	TRBJ1-1	CASSITGGAEAFF	TGTGCCAGCAGTATCACAGGTGGGGCTGAAGCTTTCTTT
.	TRBV9	TRBD2	TRBJ2-2	CASSDNLAGAASTGELFF	TGTGCCAGCAGCGACAATCTAGCGGGAGCCGCCTCAACCGGGGAGCTGTTTTTT
.	TRBV6-5	TRBD2	TRBJ2-5	CASSASGAVQETQYF	TGTGCCAGCAGTGCTAGCGGGGCTGTACAAGAGACCCAGTACTTC
.	TRBV5-5	.	TRBJ1-1	CASSLGTVEAFF	TGTGCCAGCAGCTTGGGTACGGTTGAAGCTTTCTTT
.	TRBV4-3	.	TRBJ2-5	CASSQLGLGETQYF	TGCGCCAGCAGTCAACTGGGTCTCGGGGAGACCCAGTACTTC
.	TRBV7-2	.	TRBJ2-7	CASSLNPGLRYF	TGTGCCAGCAGCCTTAACCCGGGACTGAGGTACTTC
.	TRBV2	TRBD2	TRBJ2-5	CASAAGVGKETQYF	TGTGCCAGCGCAGCGGGAGTTGGGAAAGAGACCCAGTACTTC
.	TRBV6-4	TRBD2	TRBJ2-2	CASSDSTSGAPGELFF	TGTGCCAGCAGTGACTCGACTAGCGGGGCCCCCGGGGAGCTGTTTTTT
.	TRBV5-6	.	TRBJ1-6	CASSLGTFPPLHF	TGTGCCAGCAGCCTTGGGACATTTCCACCCCTCCACTTT
.	TRBV7-9	.	TRBJ1-5	CASSYTGNNQPQHF	TGTGCCAGCAGCTATACAGGAAACAATCAGCCCCAGCATTTT
.	TRBV28	.	TRBJ2-2	CASSPSGGMTGELFF	TGTGCCAGCAGCCCTTCTGGAGGGATGACCGGGGAGCTGTTTTTT
.	TRBV5-5	.	TRBJ2-7	CASSLEWGPSYEQYF	TGTGCCAGCAGCTTGGAGTGGGGACCCTCCTACGAGCAGTACTTC
.	TRBV7-2	.	TRBJ1-2	CASSLALSPNYGYTF	TGTGCCAGCAGCTTAGCCCTCAGTCCTAACTATGGCTACACCTTC
few	TRBV27	.	TRBJ1-1	CASSPHREGGTEAFF	TGTGCCAGCAGTCCCCACAGGGAGGGGGGCACTGAAGCTTTCTTT
.	TRBV15	.	TRBJ2-3	CATSRDLGTLTDTQYF	TGTGCCACCAGCAGAGATCTGGGCACCCTCACAGATACGCAGTATTTT
.	TRBV6-4	.	TRBJ1-2	CASIRANYGYTF	TGTGCCAGCATAAGAGCTAACTATGGCTACACCTTC
.	TRBV5-4	TRBD1	TRBJ1-1	CASSFTGGTEAFF	TGTGCCAGCAGCTTTACAGGGGGCACTGAAGCTTTCTTT
once	TRBV11-3	TRBD2	TRBJ2-3	CASSYGLAATDTQYF	TGTGCCAGCAGCTACGGACTAGCGGCCACAGATACGCAGTATTTT
.	TRBV11-3	.	TRBJ2-2	CASSPGTRGELFF	TGTGCCAGCAGCCCTGGGACGAGGGGGGAGCTGTTTTTT
.	TRBV15	TRBD2	TRBJ2-1	CATSRTRLAGHNEQFF	TGTGCCACCAGCAGGACCCGACTAGCGGGACACAATGAGCAGTTCTTC
.	TRBV11-2	TRBD2	TRBJ2-1	CASSLGASGYNEQFF	TGTGCCAGCAGCTTAGGGGCTAGCGGCTACAATGAGCAGTTCTTC
.	TRBV30	.	TRBJ1-5	CAWSRIGDQPQHF	TGTGCCTGGAGTCGCATAGGTGACCAGCCCCAGCATTTT
.	TRBV6-5	TRBD2	TRBJ2-3	CASSRPGLGGTQYF	TGTGCCAGCAGTAGACCGGGACTAGGTGGTACGCAGTATTTT
.	TRBV19	TRBD2	TRBJ2-1	CATSGGVSYNEQFF	TGTGCCACCAGTGGGGGGGTTTCCTACAATGAGCAGTTCTTC
few	TRBV14	.	TRBJ2-7	CASSQGAYYEQYF	TGTGCCAGCAGCCAAGGGGCCTACTACGAGCAGTACTTC
.	TRBV2	.	TRBJ2-2	CASSDLAEDTGELFF	TGTGCCAGCAGTGACTTAGCGGAAGACACCGGGGAGCTGTTTTTT
.	TRBV7-9	.	TRBJ2-7	CASSIQGYEQYF	TGTGCCAGCAGCATACAGGGATACGAGCAGTACTTC
.	TRBV10-3	.	TRBJ2-7	CAISDPGLASTLEQYF	TGTGCCATCAGTGACCCCGGGCTGGCGTCTACTCTCGAGCAGTACTTC
.	TRBV5-4	.	TRBJ1-6	CASSWTAYNSPLHF	TGTGCCAGCAGTTGGACAGCCTATAATTCACCCCTCCACTTT
.	TRBV27	.	TRBJ2-6	CASSPRSVSGANVLTF	TGTGCCAGCAGTCCCAGGTCAGTCTCTGGGGCCAACGTCCTGACTTTC